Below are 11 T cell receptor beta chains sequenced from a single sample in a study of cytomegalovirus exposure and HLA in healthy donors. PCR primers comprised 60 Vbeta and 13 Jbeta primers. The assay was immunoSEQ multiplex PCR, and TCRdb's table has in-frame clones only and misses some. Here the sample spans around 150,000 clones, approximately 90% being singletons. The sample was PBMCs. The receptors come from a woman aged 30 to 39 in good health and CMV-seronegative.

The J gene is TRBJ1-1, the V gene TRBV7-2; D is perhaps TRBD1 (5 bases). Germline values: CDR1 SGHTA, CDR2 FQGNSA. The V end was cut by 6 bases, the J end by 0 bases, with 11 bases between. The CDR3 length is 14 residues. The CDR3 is CASRHRDLNTEAFF. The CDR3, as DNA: TGTGCCAGCAGACATCGGGACTTGAACACTGAAGCTTTCTTT.

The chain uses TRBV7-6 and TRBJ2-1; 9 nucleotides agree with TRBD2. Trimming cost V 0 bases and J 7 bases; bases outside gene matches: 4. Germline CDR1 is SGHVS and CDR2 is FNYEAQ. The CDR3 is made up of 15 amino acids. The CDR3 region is CASSLAGLAFNEQFF. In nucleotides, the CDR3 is TGTGCCAGCAGCTTAGCGGGACTAGCTTTTAATGAGCAGTTCTTC. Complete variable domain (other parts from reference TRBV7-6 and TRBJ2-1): GAGVSQSPRYKVTKRGQDVALRCDPISGHVSLYWYRQALGQGPEFLTYFNYEAQQDKSGLPNDRFSAERPEGSISTLTIQRTEQRDSAMYRCASSLAGLAFNEQFFGPGTRLTVL.

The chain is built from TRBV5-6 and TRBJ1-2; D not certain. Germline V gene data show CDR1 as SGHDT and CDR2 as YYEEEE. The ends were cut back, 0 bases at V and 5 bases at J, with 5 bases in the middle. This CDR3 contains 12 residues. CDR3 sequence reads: CASSLGGYGYTF. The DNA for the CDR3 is TGTGCCAGCAGCTTGGGCGGTTATGGCTACACCTTC.

In DNA form, the CDR3 reads TGCGCCAGCAGCCAACCCGGGACAAAGCAGCCCCAGCATTTT. Its translation is CASSQPGTKQPQHF. The genes are TRBV4-1 and TRBJ1-5; TRBD1 is a possible D gene (6 bases). The germline gives CDR1 MGHRA, CDR2 YSYEKL. The CDR3 is 14 residues long. The V end was cut by 2 bases, the J end by 7 bases, with 12 bases between.

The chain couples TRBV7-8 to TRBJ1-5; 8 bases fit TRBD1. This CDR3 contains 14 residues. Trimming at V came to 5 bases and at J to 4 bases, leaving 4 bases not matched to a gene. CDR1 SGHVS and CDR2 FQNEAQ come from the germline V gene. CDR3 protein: CASSPGTGNQPQHF. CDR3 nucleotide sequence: TGTGCCAGCAGCCCGGGGACAGGTAATCAGCCCCAGCATTTT. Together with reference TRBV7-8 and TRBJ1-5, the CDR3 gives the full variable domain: GAGVSQSPRYKVAKRGQDVALRCDPISGHVSLFWYQQALGQGPEFLTYFQNEAQLDKSGLPSDRFFAERPEGSVSTLKIQRTQQEDSAVYLCASSPGTGNQPQHFGDGTRLSIL.

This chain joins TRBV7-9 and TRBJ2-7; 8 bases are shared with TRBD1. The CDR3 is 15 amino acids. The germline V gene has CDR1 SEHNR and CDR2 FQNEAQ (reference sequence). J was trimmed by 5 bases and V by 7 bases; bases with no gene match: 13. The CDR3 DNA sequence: TGTGCCAGCACCCTAGGACAGGGAATTTCTCACGAGCAGTACTTC. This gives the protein CASTLGQGISHEQYF.

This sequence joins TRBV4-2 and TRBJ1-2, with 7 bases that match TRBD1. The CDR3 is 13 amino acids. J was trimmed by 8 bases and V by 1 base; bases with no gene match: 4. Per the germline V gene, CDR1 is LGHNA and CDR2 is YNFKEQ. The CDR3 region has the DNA TGTGCCAGCAGCCAAGGACCCAGGGGGGGCTACACCTTC. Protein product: CASSQGPRGGYTF.

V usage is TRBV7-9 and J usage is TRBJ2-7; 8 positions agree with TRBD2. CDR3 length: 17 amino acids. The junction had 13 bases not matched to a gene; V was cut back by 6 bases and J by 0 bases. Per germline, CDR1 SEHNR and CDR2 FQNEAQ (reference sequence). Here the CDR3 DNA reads TGTGCCAGCAGTCCGACCGGCGGGGGGCCGAGCTCCTACGAGCAGTACTTC. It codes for CASSPTGGGPSSYEQYF.

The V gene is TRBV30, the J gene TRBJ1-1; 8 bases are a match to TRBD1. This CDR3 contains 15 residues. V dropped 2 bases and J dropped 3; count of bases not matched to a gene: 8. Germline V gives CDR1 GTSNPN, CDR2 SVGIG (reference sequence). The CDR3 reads CAWSLTGGGYTEAFF. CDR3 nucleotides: TGTGCCTGGAGTCTTACAGGGGGAGGTTACACTGAAGCTTTCTTT.

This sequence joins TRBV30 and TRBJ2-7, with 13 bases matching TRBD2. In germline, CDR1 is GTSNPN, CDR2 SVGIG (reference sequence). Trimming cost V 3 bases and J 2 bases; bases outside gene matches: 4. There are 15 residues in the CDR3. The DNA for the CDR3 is TGTGCCTGGAGCTTTGGGACTAGCGGGACCTACGAGCAGTACTTC. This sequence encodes CAWSFGTSGTYEQYF.

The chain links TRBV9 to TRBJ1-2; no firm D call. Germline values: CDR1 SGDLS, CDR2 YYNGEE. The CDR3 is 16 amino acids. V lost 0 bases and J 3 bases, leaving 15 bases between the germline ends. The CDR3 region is CASSVGAVPLDYGYTF. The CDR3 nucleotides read TGTGCCAGCAGCGTAGGGGCAGTCCCGTTGGACTATGGCTACACCTTC.